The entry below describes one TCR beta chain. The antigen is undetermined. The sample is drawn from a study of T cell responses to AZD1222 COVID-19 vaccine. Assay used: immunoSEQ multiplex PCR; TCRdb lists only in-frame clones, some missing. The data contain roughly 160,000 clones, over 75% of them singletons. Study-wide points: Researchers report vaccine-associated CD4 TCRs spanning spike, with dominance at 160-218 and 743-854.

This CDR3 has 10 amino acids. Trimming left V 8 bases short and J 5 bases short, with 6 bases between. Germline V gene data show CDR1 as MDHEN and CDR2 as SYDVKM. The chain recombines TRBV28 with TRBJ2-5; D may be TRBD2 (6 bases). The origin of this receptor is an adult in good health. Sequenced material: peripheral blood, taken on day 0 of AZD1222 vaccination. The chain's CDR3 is CASGGETQYF. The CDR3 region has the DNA TGTGCCAGCGGGGGGGAGACCCAGTACTTC.